Here is one T cell receptor (beta chain) with its context. What it recognizes is unknown. The junction departs from the called germline gene at one end, perhaps through a read error. The data derive from a study of blood T cells in healthy people across ages. In germline, CDR1 is LGHNA, CDR2 YSLEER. The CDR3 length is 14 residues. Isolation recovered at least 7 million PBMCs from every sample. Study-wide results and limits: Long-lived and aged donors differed, with more naive CD4+ cells and higher diversity in the long-lived. Changes in expanded clonotypes were possibly confounded, as the CMV status of donors was unknown. Reliance upon unsorted PBMCs precluded definitive naive versus antigen-experienced comparison.

A second PCR, run for about 7 to 11 cycles, used a sample-barcoded 5' primer plus a J-beta primer mix. TCRdb redid the calling of the 5' RACE reads with MiXCR, one entry per CDR3 protein. The sample has some 1.8 million distinct CDR3 sequences; approximately 39% are singletons. This clonotype originated in a human donor in good health. Sample: blood. The genes are TRBV4-3 and TRBJ2-5; unclear D gene. CDR3 bases: TGCGTCAGCAGCCGTCAGAGCTTAGGAGAGACCCAGTACTTC. It codes for CVSSRQSLGETQYF.